A selection of T cell receptor beta chains follows, all from one sample in a study of metastatic and nonmetastatic thyroid tumors. With MiXCR, TCRdb reprocessed the PCR reads. Of 3,500 to 5,000 clones in the sample, approximately 40% were seen once. Material for sequencing was tumor tissue. These receptors all stem from a male donor with papillary thyroid cancer or a benign thyroid nodule (not recorded which). Some clones in this sample may be carry-over from other donors' samples. The conserved cysteine and the conserved F or W are not part of the CDR3 here.

J gene: TRBJ1-2
V gene: TRBV30
CDR3 protein: AWRAGQGGGYT

J gene: TRBJ2-3
V gene: TRBV28
CDR3 protein: ASSDRDRGTDTQY

J gene: TRBJ2-1
V gene: TRBV19
CDR3 protein: ASSNRGLVDEQF

J gene: TRBJ2-6
V gene: TRBV6-2/TRBV6-3
CDR3 protein: ASARSSGANVLT

J gene: TRBJ1-2
V gene: TRBV5-1
CDR3 protein: ASSLTGGADGYT

J gene: TRBJ1-2
V gene: TRBV6-1
CDR3 protein: ASRTGMDYGYT

J gene: TRBJ1-1
V gene: TRBV6-1
CDR3 protein: ASSSVSRGNTEAF

J gene: TRBJ2-6
V gene: TRBV4-1
CDR3 protein: ASSQVTGGTGANVLT

J gene: TRBJ1-1
V gene: TRBV12-3/TRBV12-4
CDR3 protein: ASSFYRAHTEAF

J gene: TRBJ2-3
V gene: TRBV19
CDR3 protein: ASSALRGRTDTQY

J gene: TRBJ2-2
V gene: TRBV5-1
CDR3 protein: ASRAPLAGGPSGELF

J gene: TRBJ1-5
V gene: TRBV7-3
CDR3 protein: ASSMNQPQH

J gene: TRBJ2-2
V gene: TRBV11-2
CDR3 protein: ASSAVRTWNTGELF

J gene: TRBJ1-2
V gene: TRBV28
CDR3 protein: ASSLRGGLGGYT

J gene: TRBJ2-2
V gene: TRBV12-3/TRBV12-4
CDR3 protein: ASSLGGANTGELF

J gene: TRBJ1-1
V gene: TRBV28
CDR3 protein: ASSLRDRGAF

J gene: TRBJ2-2
V gene: TRBV11-1
CDR3 protein: ASSSGGGELF

J gene: TRBJ2-7
V gene: TRBV6-2/TRBV6-3
CDR3 protein: ASSPHPPGTGVKDFYEQY

J gene: TRBJ2-6
V gene: TRBV6-5
CDR3 protein: ASSYKLAGYSGANVLT

J gene: TRBJ2-7
V gene: TRBV28
CDR3 protein: ASSSRGLVSYEQY

J gene: TRBJ2-7
V gene: TRBV24-1
CDR3 protein: ATSRASLMGQY

J gene: TRBJ2-1
V gene: TRBV15
CDR3 protein: ATSRGRGGNEQF

J gene: TRBJ2-7
V gene: TRBV11-3
CDR3 protein: ASSPEGLNEQY

J gene: TRBJ2-7
V gene: TRBV11-2
CDR3 protein: ASSLDPSYEQY

J gene: TRBJ2-5
V gene: TRBV5-1
CDR3 protein: ASSFGTGGRETQY

J gene: TRBJ2-2
V gene: TRBV19
CDR3 protein: ASSLTGGTGELF

J gene: TRBJ2-7
V gene: TRBV20-1
CDR3 protein: SAVGTGGNKYYEQY

J gene: TRBJ1-2
V gene: TRBV28
CDR3 protein: ASIEGEGGYT

J gene: TRBJ1-2
V gene: TRBV6-6
CDR3 protein: ASSTRDRGPRDYGYT

J gene: TRBJ2-7
V gene: TRBV27
CDR3 protein: ASSDYKGLATLEQY

J gene: TRBJ1-2
V gene: TRBV6-1
CDR3 protein: AITEGQPYGYT

J gene: TRBJ2-3
V gene: TRBV12-3/TRBV12-4
CDR3 protein: ASIYTSDRESDTQY

J gene: TRBJ2-3
V gene: TRBV11-2
CDR3 protein: ASSLDPASTSTDTQY

J gene: TRBJ2-3
V gene: TRBV10-3
CDR3 protein: AINRDRVLTTQY

J gene: TRBJ1-5
V gene: TRBV19
CDR3 protein: ASSIQTGFHQPQH

J gene: TRBJ1-2
V gene: TRBV30
CDR3 protein: AWRRGDTPNYGYT

J gene: TRBJ1-2
V gene: TRBV7-9
CDR3 protein: ASSRTGGAHGYT

J gene: TRBJ2-7
V gene: TRBV28
CDR3 protein: ASRAGKAEQY

J gene: TRBJ2-3
V gene: TRBV15
CDR3 protein: ATSRVGQGARGTDTQY

J gene: TRBJ1-5
V gene: TRBV20-1
CDR3 protein: SASQGSNQPQH

J gene: TRBJ1-6
V gene: TRBV28
CDR3 protein: AIDPGNSPLH

J gene: TRBJ2-1
V gene: TRBV10-1
CDR3 protein: ASSLAGDEQF

J gene: TRBJ2-7
V gene: TRBV27
CDR3 protein: ASSPYGTGGKFEQY

J gene: TRBJ1-5
V gene: TRBV20-1
CDR3 protein: SAKTGVSHQPQH

J gene: TRBJ1-2
V gene: TRBV27
CDR3 protein: ASAPNRGYGYT

J gene: TRBJ2-7
V gene: TRBV6-9
CDR3 protein: ASSFQGYEQY

J gene: TRBJ2-2
V gene: TRBV6-4
CDR3 protein: ASSDKGATGELF

J gene: TRBJ2-7
V gene: TRBV7-9
CDR3 protein: ASSPQKGGPYEQY

J gene: TRBJ1-3
V gene: TRBV6-1
CDR3 protein: ASSVRDRGPGNTIY

J gene: TRBJ2-7
V gene: TRBV12-3/TRBV12-4
CDR3 protein: ASSVTGEQY

J gene: TRBJ1-4
V gene: TRBV5-1
CDR3 protein: ASSPQGTATNEKLF

J gene: TRBJ2-1
V gene: TRBV29-1
CDR3 protein: SVRGSTNEQF

J gene: TRBJ1-3
V gene: TRBV9
CDR3 protein: ASSVTDAGNTIY

J gene: TRBJ2-7
V gene: TRBV6-1
CDR3 protein: ASSVGQLSTYEQY

J gene: TRBJ2-1
V gene: TRBV20-1
CDR3 protein: SPGTSGRVNEQF